These 17 T cell receptor beta chains came from one sample sequenced in a study of T cell repertoires in cytomegalovirus infection. One entry per CDR3 protein results from TCRdb running MiXCR on the reads. The sample lists hundreds of thousands of distinct CDR3 sequences, more than 25% seen once, with more than 12% in the top ten. For these receptors, no antigen is known. Sequencing was performed on cultured CD8+ T cells from PBMCs, taken from culture after CMV antigen stimulation. Receptors were obtained from a human donor in good health (CMV status not recorded). Some clones in this sample may be carry-over from other donors' samples.

This clonotype was counted a few times. The rearrangement joins TRBV7-2 to TRBJ1-1; D is perhaps TRBD1 (5 bases). V dropped 3 bases and J dropped 0 bases, with 11 bases sitting between them. The CDR3 totals 15 residues. Germline loops: CDR1 SGHTA, CDR2 FQGNSA. DNA for the CDR3: TGTGCCAGCAGCTTTAATCGCAGGGTGAACACTGAAGCTTTCTTT. Translating gives CASSFNRRVNTEAFF.

In this sample, this clonotype turned up many times. The gene calls are TRBV5-1 and TRBJ1-1, with D tentatively TRBD1 (5 bases). CDR3 length: 15 residues. Per the germline V gene, CDR1 is SGHRS and CDR2 is YFSETQ. V lost 0 bases and J lost 2, with 11 bases in between. The CDR3 DNA sequence: TGCGCCAGCAGCTTGGTGGAGAGGGGAAACACTGAAGCTTTCTTT. It encodes CASSLVERGNTEAFF. Supplemented by reference TRBV5-1 and TRBJ1-1, the full variable domain reads KAGVTQTPRYLIKTRGQQVTLSCSPISGHRSVSWYQQTPGQGLQFLFEYFSETQRNKGNFPGRFSGRQFSNSRSEMNVSTLELGDSALYLCASSLVERGNTEAFFGQGTRLTVV.

This clonotype was seen more than once but under ten times. The V call is TRBV10-2, the J call TRBJ1-1, with D possibly being TRBD1 (5 bases). Trimming removed 10 bases from V and 5 bases from J, with 14 bases in between. From germline, CDR1 is WSHSY and CDR2 SAAADI. This CDR3 comprises 12 residues. The CDR3 spells CATFGGVTEAFF. The CDR3 nucleotides are TGCGCCACCTTCGGAGGGGTAACTGAAGCTTTCTTT.

This clonotype was seen a handful of times. This rearrangement joins TRBV6-2 or TRBV6-3 to TRBJ1-1; the D is unclear. The germline CDR1 and CDR2 sequences are MNHEY and SVGEGT. The length of the CDR3 is 14 residues. The ends were cut back, 4 bases at V and 3 bases at J, with 12 bases in the middle. Here the CDR3 reads CASSSWKPDTEAFF. Here the CDR3 DNA reads TGTGCCAGCAGTTCCTGGAAGCCAGACACTGAAGCTTTCTTT.

The CDR3 here is CASSLFPGPVGWTEAFF. The CDR3 DNA follows: TGTGCCAGCAGCTTATTTCCAGGACCAGTTGGTTGGACTGAAGCTTTCTTT. The chain employs TRBV7-6 and TRBJ1-1; the D is unclear. V gave up 2 bases and J gave up 5 bases, with 21 bases separating them. The CDR3 consists of 17 residues. The germline CDR1 and CDR2 sequences are SGHVS and FNYEAQ.

The rearrangement links TRBV6-2 or TRBV6-3 to TRBJ1-2; maybe TRBD1 (6 bases). The CDR3 has 14 residues. Trimming cost V 6 bases and J 4 bases, with 15 bases left between them. From germline, CDR1 is MNHEY and CDR2 SVGEGT. The CDR3 DNA follows: TGTGCCAGCAGCCCTAGGGACACCCCCTATGGCTACACCTTC. Its protein product is CASSPRDTPYGYTF.

This chain links TRBV24-1 with TRBJ2-3, with 8 bases matching TRBD1. The V gene end was trimmed by 4 bases and the J gene end by 2 bases; junction bases not matched to a gene: 7. This CDR3 comprises 16 residues. The germline V gene has CDR1 KGHDR and CDR2 SFDVKD. Here the CDR3 DNA reads TGTGCCACCAGTGACCACAGACAGGGGCTCACAGATACGCAGTATTTT. Amino acid sequence: CATSDHRQGLTDTQYF.

The chain has TRBV12-3 or TRBV12-4 and TRBJ2-6, with 9 bases lining up with TRBD1. This CDR3 region has 18 residues. The junction had 11 bases not matched to a gene; V was cut back by 6 bases and J by 2 bases. The CDR3 protein is CASSGSGQGYAGANVLTF. CDR3 DNA sequence: TGTGCCAGCAGCGGCTCGGGACAGGGCTATGCTGGGGCCAACGTCCTGACTTTC.

V and J are TRBV15 and TRBJ2-1, with D tentatively TRBD1 or TRBD2 (7 bases each). Germline-derived CDR1 and CDR2 are LNHNV and YYDKDF (reference sequence). The CDR3 loop spans 16 amino acids. V shed 9 bases and J shed 1 base, with 19 bases lying between them. The CDR3 loop reads CATNLDREGSYNEQFF. The DNA for the CDR3 is TGTGCCACAAACCTAGACAGGGAGGGGTCCTACAATGAGCAGTTCTTC.

The chain employs TRBV7-9 and TRBJ1-1; TRBD1 is a possible D gene (6 bases). Germline CDR1 and CDR2: SEHNR and FQNEAQ (reference sequence). V dropped 5 bases and J dropped 0 bases, with 13 bases sitting between them. The CDR3 is 15 amino acids. The CDR3 reads CASSEGQILNTEAFF. The CDR3 nucleotides read TGTGCCAGCAGCGAGGGACAAATCCTGAACACTGAAGCTTTCTTT.

This chain connects TRBV27 to TRBJ2-2, with 7 bases that match TRBD2. The germline V gene has CDR1 MNHEY and CDR2 SMNVEV (reference sequence). The CDR3 runs to 16 residues. V gave up 3 bases and J gave up 4 bases; unmatched junction bases: 8. The CDR3 protein is CASSFGLADITGELFF. Here the CDR3 DNA reads TGTGCCAGCAGTTTCGGGCTAGCGGATATCACCGGGGAGCTGTTTTTT.

This clonotype was counted between two and nine times. The gene calls are TRBV19 and TRBJ2-3; D is unclear. V was cut by 1 base and J by 4 bases, with 18 bases left in between. Germline CDR1 is LNHDA and CDR2 is SQIVND (reference sequence). The length of the CDR3 is 17 residues. This chain's CDR3 is CASSIALPVAPPDTQYF. The CDR3 region has the DNA TGTGCCAGTAGTATAGCCTTGCCTGTCGCCCCACCAGATACGCAGTATTTT.

The genes are TRBV29-1 and TRBJ1-1; tentatively, D is TRBD1 (6 bases). Trimming cost V 4 bases and J 5 bases, with 11 bases left between them. The CDR3 totals 12 residues. Germline CDR1 reads SQVTM; CDR2 reads ANQGSEA. The CDR3 DNA follows: TGCAGCGTTGCAGGGGTGGGAACTGAAGCTTTCTTT. Its translation: CSVAGVGTEAFF. Based on the CDR3 plus reference TRBV29-1 and TRBJ1-1, the full variable domain is SAVISQKPSRDICQRGTSLTIQCQVDSQVTMMFWYRQQPGQSLTLIATANQGSEATYESGFVIDKFPISRPNLTFSTLTVSNMSPEDSSIYLCSVAGVGTEAFFGQGTRLTVV.

The count of this clonotype is one. This chain connects TRBV14 to TRBJ1-4; D is unresolved. Germline V gene sequence: CDR1 SGHDN, CDR2 FVKESK. The CDR3 consists of 15 residues. V gave up 1 base and J gave up 4 bases, with 10 bases separating them. The CDR3 reads CASSQVTGLNEKLFF. In DNA form, the CDR3 reads TGTGCCAGCAGCCAAGTCACGGGTCTTAATGAAAAACTGTTTTTT.

This chain joins TRBV15 and TRBJ2-1, with 13 bases lining up with TRBD2. CDR3 length: 17 amino acids. J was trimmed by 8 bases and V by 4 bases; bases with no gene match: 11. Germline V CDR1 and CDR2: LNHNV, YYDKDF (reference sequence). The CDR3 nucleotides are TGTGCCACCAGCATAGGACTAGCGGGGGCTACAAGGCATGAGCAGTTCTTC. Amino acids: CATSIGLAGATRHEQFF.

The V call is TRBV29-1, the J call TRBJ2-3; 12 bases align to TRBD2. The CDR3 loop spans 15 amino acids. CDR1 is SQVTM, CDR2 ANQGSEA, per germline. The J segment lost 1 base and the V segment lost 5 bases, leaving 4 bases of the junction unmatched. The chain's CDR3 is CSVRPSGGGTDTQYF. The CDR3 bases are TGCAGCGTTAGACCTAGCGGGGGGGGCACAGATACGCAGTATTTT.

V gene TRBV15 combines with J gene TRBJ2-5; TRBD2 agrees at 12 bases. V lost 5 bases and J lost 0; bases outside the gene matches: 16. CDR1 and CDR2 (germline): LNHNV, YYDKDF (reference sequence). This CDR3 has 20 amino acids. CDR3 loop: CATSGIQTSGGRIYQETQYF. CDR3 DNA sequence: TGTGCCACCAGCGGAATACAGACTAGCGGGGGCCGAATCTACCAAGAGACCCAGTACTTC.